A selection of T cell receptor beta chains follows, all from one sample in a study of T cell repertoires in cytomegalovirus infection. TCRdb processed the reads anew with MiXCR; each CDR3 protein has one entry. This sample has roughly 300,000 distinct CDR3 sequences, with roughly 9.5% found just once. The sample taken for sequencing was PBMCs. The receptors stem from a human donor in good health (CMV status not recorded). Some clones in this sample may be carry-over from other donors' samples. The CDR3 runs from the conserved cysteine through the conserved F or W. The order of the fields is V gene, J gene, clone size, CDR3 protein. Expanded clones get a size class; other rows say once, few or many, or leave the size out.

v_gene: TRBV12-3/TRBV12-4
j_gene: TRBJ1-1
abundance: many
CDR3aa: CASRRQAPGVEAFF

v_gene: TRBV20-1
j_gene: TRBJ2-3
abundance: few
CDR3aa: CSAGLLVTDTQYF

v_gene: TRBV20-1
j_gene: TRBJ2-3
abundance: few
CDR3aa: CSAPKVAGGPNTQYF

v_gene: TRBV7-2
j_gene: TRBJ2-5
abundance: many
CDR3aa: CASSRTGGYQETQYF

v_gene: TRBV28
j_gene: TRBJ2-7
abundance: few
CDR3aa: CASRERGVAYEQYF

v_gene: TRBV12-3/TRBV12-4
j_gene: TRBJ2-1
abundance: many
CDR3aa: CASSPTYNEQFF

v_gene: TRBV6-2/TRBV6-3
j_gene: TRBJ1-6
abundance: few
CDR3aa: CASSYREANSPLHF

v_gene: TRBV6-5
j_gene: TRBJ2-3
abundance: few
CDR3aa: CASSYLGASTDTQYF

v_gene: TRBV7-8
j_gene: TRBJ1-2
abundance: many
CDR3aa: CASSFSEYGYTF

v_gene: TRBV24-1
j_gene: TRBJ2-3
abundance: NA
CDR3aa: CATSGPTSTDTQYF

v_gene: TRBV6-5
j_gene: TRBJ2-5
abundance: NA
CDR3aa: CASGDIRGRDITQYF

v_gene: TRBV28
j_gene: TRBJ1-5
abundance: NA
CDR3aa: CASSLVGQLSNQPQHF

v_gene: TRBV25-1
j_gene: TRBJ1-5
abundance: NA
CDR3aa: CASGGGGGQPQHF

v_gene: TRBV7-6
j_gene: TRBJ2-5
abundance: many
CDR3aa: CASSLVATSQETQYF

v_gene: TRBV7-2
j_gene: TRBJ2-1
abundance: many
CDR3aa: CASSLFNNEQFF

v_gene: TRBV7-2
j_gene: TRBJ2-7
abundance: many
CDR3aa: CASSPGLAGPSSYEQYF

v_gene: TRBV28
j_gene: TRBJ1-4
abundance: many
CDR3aa: CASVRDSSEKLFF

v_gene: TRBV14
j_gene: TRBJ2-7
abundance: many
CDR3aa: CASSHYPLGDRREQYF

v_gene: TRBV18
j_gene: TRBJ2-1
abundance: many
CDR3aa: CASSPSGVRNEQFF

v_gene: TRBV27
j_gene: TRBJ1-5
abundance: few
CDR3aa: CASSLGGSAGQPQHF

v_gene: TRBV7-2
j_gene: TRBJ2-5
abundance: NA
CDR3aa: CASSSRMSGTQYF

v_gene: TRBV7-9
j_gene: TRBJ1-6
abundance: few
CDR3aa: CASSLLGARANSPLHF

v_gene: TRBV7-2
j_gene: TRBJ2-1
abundance: many
CDR3aa: CASSLNFGWFSYNEQFF

v_gene: TRBV20-1
j_gene: TRBJ2-6
abundance: few
CDR3aa: CSAPDGVLSSGANVLTF

v_gene: TRBV7-6
j_gene: TRBJ2-4
abundance: many
CDR3aa: CASAVGGGDPIQYF

v_gene: TRBV2
j_gene: TRBJ1-5
abundance: NA
CDR3aa: CASSEWGEAGPQHF

v_gene: TRBV6-6
j_gene: TRBJ2-1
abundance: NA
CDR3aa: CASTRETDREQFF

v_gene: TRBV6-1
j_gene: TRBJ2-1
abundance: few
CDR3aa: CASKTSGSGNEQFF

v_gene: TRBV7-2
j_gene: TRBJ2-7
abundance: few
CDR3aa: CASSLVVGREQYF

v_gene: TRBV19
j_gene: TRBJ2-2
abundance: many
CDR3aa: CASNPSRIAGELFF

v_gene: TRBV28
j_gene: TRBJ2-1
abundance: many
CDR3aa: CATEGGNNEQFF

v_gene: TRBV5-1
j_gene: TRBJ2-1
abundance: NA
CDR3aa: CASSLAAGYYNEQFF

v_gene: TRBV19
j_gene: TRBJ1-5
abundance: NA
CDR3aa: CASSIGTGRNQPQHF

v_gene: TRBV6-1
j_gene: TRBJ2-3
abundance: NA
CDR3aa: CASGIVGRGQYF

v_gene: TRBV28
j_gene: TRBJ2-1
abundance: NA
CDR3aa: CASSLGLAGPNEQFF

v_gene: TRBV7-2
j_gene: TRBJ1-1
abundance: many
CDR3aa: CASSLRYKNTEAFF

v_gene: TRBV10-3
j_gene: TRBJ2-4
abundance: NA
CDR3aa: CAISEERQGAKNIQYF

v_gene: TRBV7-9
j_gene: TRBJ2-2
abundance: many
CDR3aa: CASLRLGTNTGELFF

v_gene: TRBV6-5
j_gene: TRBJ1-1
abundance: few
CDR3aa: CASSYQGRGPPEAFF

v_gene: TRBV7-2
j_gene: TRBJ2-5
abundance: NA
CDR3aa: CDSSRLAGGQETQYF

v_gene: TRBV20-1
j_gene: TRBJ1-6
abundance: few
CDR3aa: CSASYRGRNSPLHF

v_gene: TRBV7-6
j_gene: TRBJ2-2
abundance: NA
CDR3aa: CASSFYGTSGRRNTGELFF

v_gene: TRBV7-6
j_gene: TRBJ2-1
abundance: NA
CDR3aa: CASSLNGSPHNEQFF

v_gene: TRBV7-8
j_gene: TRBJ1-5
abundance: NA
CDR3aa: CASSLSRGVYSNQPQHF

v_gene: TRBV20-1
j_gene: TRBJ2-7
abundance: few
CDR3aa: CSASPAGVTLRAAEQYF

v_gene: TRBV5-1
j_gene: TRBJ2-6
abundance: NA
CDR3aa: CASSLARISGANVLTF

v_gene: TRBV7-9
j_gene: TRBJ1-5
abundance: many
CDR3aa: CASSLGGRGNQPQHF

v_gene: TRBV7-2
j_gene: TRBJ2-7
abundance: many
CDR3aa: CASSARRFTSGASYEQYF

v_gene: TRBV4-3
j_gene: TRBJ2-5
abundance: few
CDR3aa: CASSLLGTTTTETQYF